Listed here are 22 T cell receptor beta chains from one sample, sequenced in a study of a mutant IDH1 vaccine in newly diagnosed glioma. The time point was: week 47, end of study. Each dose delivered 300 ug of mutant IDH1 20-mer peptide subcutaneously with imiquimod. Their specific antigens are unknown. Using immunoSEQ multiplex PCR, the repertoire was profiled, and TCRdb retains in-frame clones only, with some absent. This table holds tens of thousands of clones, 75% to 90% found once. This material consisted of PBMCs, taken from a glioma patient whose treatment included an IDH1 peptide vaccine. The receptor set was obtained from a man aged 40-50 years with glioma.

This chain connects TRBV4-1 to TRBJ1-3, with D possibly matching TRBD1 (5 bases). The length of the CDR3 is 15 residues. With 0 bases removed from V and 2 bases from J, the gap between germline ends came to 8 bases. Germline V CDR1 and CDR2: MGHRA, YSYEKL. The CDR3 region has the DNA TGCGCCAGCAGCCAAGATCGGGGGGCTGGAAACACCATATATTTT. It encodes CASSQDRGAGNTIYF.

The CDR3 sequence is CASSPTWGVPYEQYF. DNA for the CDR3: TGTGCCAGCAGCCCTACCTGGGGCGTCCCCTACGAGCAGTACTTC. The gene calls are TRBV6-5 and TRBJ2-7, with D perhaps matching TRBD1 (5 bases). The V end lost 6 bases, the J end lost 2 bases, and 17 bases lay between the germline ends. This CDR3 is 15 amino acids long. Germline values: CDR1 MNHEY, CDR2 SVGAGI.

The chain uses TRBV6-1 and TRBJ2-4; D not resolved. The germline CDR1 and CDR2 sequences are MNHNS and SASEGT. The germline V and J ends were trimmed by 3 bases and 0 bases, with 6 bases remaining between them. This CDR3 contains 14 residues. DNA for the CDR3: TGTGCCAGCAGTGACGAGCTAGCCAAAAACATTCAGTACTTC. Translated, it gives CASSDELAKNIQYF.

The chain uses TRBV6-6 and TRBJ2-5, with D possibly being TRBD2 (5 bases). V was cut by 0 bases and J by 5 bases, with 16 bases left in between. The CDR3 is 16 amino acids. Germline CDR1 reads MNHNY; CDR2 reads SVGAGI (reference sequence). The chain's CDR3 is CASSYSGAAPDETQYF. For the CDR3, the DNA is TGTGCCAGCAGTTACTCGGGAGCTGCCCCCGATGAGACCCAGTACTTC.

This chain joins TRBV9 and TRBJ2-1; the match to TRBD1 covers 9 bases. This CDR3 contains 19 residues. The junction had 26 bases not matched to a gene; V was cut back by 6 bases and J by 10 bases. Germline loops: CDR1 SGDLS, CDR2 YYNGEE. CDR3 sequence (DNA): TGTGCCAGCACCTCCGGGACAGGGCGTGCGGGAAGACCCCTGACGGAGCAGTTCTTC. This codes for CASTSGTGRAGRPLTEQFF.

The J gene is TRBJ2-3, the V gene TRBV25-1, with D perhaps matching TRBD1 or TRBD2 (5 bases each). Per the germline V gene, CDR1 is MGHDK and CDR2 is SYGVNS. With 4 bases removed from V and 4 bases from J, the gap between germline ends came to 12 bases. This CDR3 spans 14 amino acids. The CDR3 is CASSVGWGPDTQYF. DNA of the CDR3: TGTGCCAGCAGTGTGGGATGGGGACCAGATACGCAGTATTTT.

V and J are TRBV5-1 and TRBJ1-3; possibly TRBD1 for D (5 bases). The CDR3 runs 16 residues. Germline V gene sequence: CDR1 SGHRS, CDR2 YFSETQ. Trimming cost V 4 bases and J 0 bases, with 14 bases left between them. Here the CDR3 reads CASSPRQFISGNTIYF. CDR3 DNA sequence: TGCGCCAGCAGCCCCCGACAGTTCATCTCTGGAAACACCATATATTTT.

The chain couples TRBV23-1 to TRBJ2-1; 9 bases match TRBD2. Being an ORF, TRBV23-1 has a function that is uncertain. The junction had 8 bases not matched to a gene; V was cut back by 5 bases and J by 0 bases. The CDR3 consists of 17 residues. For the CDR3, the DNA is TGCGCCAGCAGTGTGGGCATAGCGGGAGTCTCCTACAATGAGCAGTTCTTC. This codes for CASSVGIAGVSYNEQFF.

The V and J genes are TRBV9 and TRBJ2-3; unclear D gene. The germline gives CDR1 SGDLS, CDR2 YYNGEE. Trimming removed 0 bases from V and 1 base from J, with 9 bases in between. The CDR3 runs 15 residues. CDR3 bases: TGTGCCAGCAGCGTAGGGGGTAGGGGCACAGATACGCAGTATTTT. Translating it yields CASSVGGRGTDTQYF.

The chain carries TRBV9 and TRBJ2-1; TRBD2 agrees at 11 bases. The CDR3 has 16 residues. J gave up 8 bases and V 4 bases, and 11 bases lay outside the gene matches. Germline loops: CDR1 SGDLS, CDR2 YYNGEE. CDR3 loop: CASSRTSGSLIDEQFF. DNA of the CDR3: TGTGCCAGCAGCCGAACTAGCGGGAGCTTGATCGATGAGCAGTTCTTC. The full variable domain, completed using reference TRBV9 and TRBJ2-1, is DSGVTQTPKHLITATGQRVTLRCSPRSGDLSVYWYQQSLDQGLQFLIQYYNGEERAKGNILERFSAQQFPDLHSELNLSSLELGDSALYFCASSRTSGSLIDEQFFGPGTRLTVL.

This clone was seen a single time. The rearrangement joins TRBV7-2 to TRBJ2-6; D remains ambiguous. V gave up 2 bases and J gave up 2 bases, with 10 bases separating them. The CDR3 totals 16 residues. Germline CDR1 is SGHTA and CDR2 is FQGNSA. CDR3 loop: CASSLNSAPGANVLTF. The CDR3 nucleotides read TGTGCCAGCAGCTTAAATTCGGCCCCTGGGGCCAACGTCCTGACTTTC.

V and J are TRBV18 and TRBJ1-5; possible D gene TRBD1, 5 bases. CDR1 and CDR2 from the germline V gene are KGHSH and LQKENI. This CDR3 comprises 15 residues. V lost 5 bases, J lost 0 bases, and 11 bases lay in between. DNA for the CDR3: TGTGCCAGCTCAGAAGGGGTCAATAGCAATCAGCCCCAGCATTTT. Protein sequence: CASSEGVNSNQPQHF.

Turning to this clone: The sample carries other DNA sequences with the same CDR3. The CDR3 sequence is CATSRDLTDTQYF. The CDR3 bases are TGTGCCACCAGCAGAGATTTGACAGATACGCAGTATTTT. The chain links TRBV15 to TRBJ2-3; D unresolved. The CDR3 is made up of 13 amino acids. In germline, CDR1 is LNHNV, CDR2 YYDKDF (reference sequence). The V and J ends lost 0 bases and 3 bases respectively, with 4 bases between them.

This rearrangement joins TRBV7-2 to TRBJ2-1, with 14 bases matching TRBD2. The CDR3 sequence is 16 residues long. The germline V gene encodes CDR1 SGHTA and CDR2 FQGNSA. The junction had 7 bases not matched to a gene; V was cut back by 5 bases and J by 7 bases. CDR3 coding DNA: TGTGCCAGCAGCACGCCGGGACTAGCGGGAGTTAATGAGCAGTTCTTC. This encodes CASSTPGLAGVNEQFF.

V usage is TRBV9 and J usage is TRBJ1-2; TRBD1 might be the D (5 bases). The CDR3 sequence is 15 residues long. Trimming shortened V by 0 bases and J by 0 bases, and 9 bases separated the two germline ends. Germline V lookup: CDR1 SGDLS, CDR2 YYNGEE. The CDR3 DNA reads as TGTGCCAGCAGCGTAGGGCAGGGAGCTAACTATGGCTACACCTTC. It specifies CASSVGQGANYGYTF.

The J gene is TRBJ2-5, the V gene TRBV7-8; 7 bases fit TRBD2. In germline, CDR1 is SGHVS, CDR2 FQNEAQ. The CDR3 has 15 amino acids. With 6 bases clipped from V and 5 bases from J, the junction kept 12 bases outside the gene matches. The CDR3 nucleotides read TGTGCCAGCAGTAAAGCGGGACCGGGCGGGGAGACCCAGTACTTC. Amino acids: CASSKAGPGGETQYF.

Only a few counts were recorded for this clone. J is TRBJ1-1 and V is TRBV5-1, with no clear D. Germline V gene data show CDR1 as SGHRS and CDR2 as YFSETQ. V was pared by 1 base and J by 8 bases, with 9 bases between. This CDR3 region has 12 residues. The CDR3 DNA reads as TGCGCCAGCAGCTTGCCGGGTGTAGAAGCTTTCTTT. Encoded protein: CASSLPGVEAFF.

The chain is built from TRBV6-5 and TRBJ1-2; 11 bases agree with TRBD1. V lost 2 bases to trimming and J lost 2 bases; unmatched junction nucleotides: 1. Germline CDR1 is MNHEY and CDR2 is SVGAGI. The CDR3 is 15 amino acids. This CDR3 reads CASSYGTGGNYGYTF. In nucleotides, the CDR3 is TGTGCCAGCAGTTACGGGACAGGGGGGAACTATGGCTACACCTTC.

V usage is TRBV6-1 and J usage is TRBJ2-7; the D gene is possibly TRBD1 (5 bases). From germline, CDR1 is MNHNS and CDR2 SASEGT. The CDR3 runs to 13 residues. Trimming shortened V by 0 bases and J by 5 bases, and 8 bases separated the two germline ends. The CDR3 region is CASSEAGRDEQYF. CDR3 nucleotide sequence: TGTGCCAGCAGTGAAGCGGGCAGGGACGAGCAGTACTTC.

This chain uses TRBV9 with TRBJ2-1; 7 bases fit TRBD2. After removal of 0 bases from V and 12 bases from J, the junction contained 9 bases not matched to a gene. In germline, CDR1 is SGDLS, CDR2 YYNGEE. CDR3 length: 14 amino acids. CDR3 residues: CASSVGVREYSQFF. DNA for the CDR3: TGTGCCAGCAGCGTAGGGGTGCGGGAGTATTCGCAGTTCTTC.

The chain employs TRBV6-6 and TRBJ1-2; D is perhaps TRBD1 (5 bases). The V end was cut by 4 bases, the J end by 2 bases, with 8 bases between. The CDR3 consists of 13 residues. Germline V gives CDR1 MNHNY, CDR2 SVGAGI (reference sequence). The CDR3 region is CASSLTANYGYTF. In nucleotides, the CDR3 is TGTGCCAGCAGTTTGACAGCGAACTATGGCTACACCTTC.

Here the CDR3 DNA reads TGTGCCATCAGGGGAGAGCGGAGCTCCTACAATGAGCAGTTCTTC. Encoded protein: CAIRGERSSYNEQFF. The chain is built from TRBV10-3 and TRBJ2-1; D is perhaps TRBD2 (5 bases). V was shortened by 6 bases and J by 0 bases, with 12 bases between the two germline ends. This CDR3 contains 15 residues. Germline CDR1 ENHRY, CDR2 SYGVKD.